This is a list of T cell receptor beta chains from one sample in a study of blood T cell repertoires in COVID-19. The method was immunoSEQ multiplex PCR; TCRdb's version includes in-frame clones alone and lacks a portion of them. The data show approximately 71,000 clones, 82% seen once. The sequenced sample was peripheral blood. The receptors stem from a woman older than 75 with acute or convalescent COVID-19. Each CDR3 is given with its conserved first and last residue. Each record gives: clone size, J gene, D gene, V gene, CDR3 protein, CDR3 DNA. D genes are given only for firm matches. Clone size is stated in some rows and not others, as once, few, many or a class when expanded.

>once|TRBJ1-2|.|TRBV7-2
CASSLARQGNGGYTF
TGTGCCAGCAGCTTAGCTAGGCAGGGCAATGGTGGCTACACCTTC
>.|TRBJ2-5|.|TRBV27
CASSLGHPQETQYF
TGTGCCAGCAGCCTCGGACACCCACAAGAGACCCAGTACTTC
>.|TRBJ2-3|TRBD2|TRBV11-3
CASSSTSGGASTDTQYF
TGTGCCAGCAGCTCGACTAGCGGAGGGGCAAGCACAGATACGCAGTATTTT
>.|TRBJ1-2|.|TRBV11-2
CASSLDPRSYGYTF
TGTGCCAGCAGCTTAGACCCCAGGTCCTATGGCTACACCTTC
>.|TRBJ2-7|.|TRBV7-9
CASSLGRGQEQYF
TGTGCCAGCAGCTTAGGAAGGGGTCAAGAGCAGTACTTC
>.|TRBJ2-2|TRBD1|TRBV29-1
CSVKTPGQGSSGELFF
TGCAGCGTCAAGACCCCGGGACAGGGGAGTTCCGGGGAGCTGTTTTTT
>few|TRBJ2-4|TRBD2|TRBV7-9
CASSSGLADKNIQYF
TGTGCCAGCAGCTCAGGACTAGCGGATAAAAACATTCAGTACTTC
>.|TRBJ1-6|TRBD1|TRBV9
CASSFSGQGIGSPLHF
TGTGCCAGCAGCTTTTCCGGACAGGGGATAGGTTCACCCCTCCACTTT
>.|TRBJ2-3|TRBD2|TRBV11-3
CASTTTVASGRTSTDTQYF
TGTGCCAGCACCACCACCGTGGCTAGCGGGAGGACTAGCACAGATACGCAGTATTTT
>few|TRBJ2-2|TRBD2|TRBV27
CASSLSSGSKYAGELFF
TGTGCCAGCAGTTTATCCAGCGGGAGTAAGTATGCCGGGGAGCTGTTTTTT
>.|TRBJ1-2|TRBD1|TRBV7-8
CASSLGQGAPNYGYTF
TGTGCCAGCAGCTTGGGGCAGGGGGCGCCGAACTATGGCTACACCTTC
>.|TRBJ2-1|.|TRBV28
CSGGSRNEQFF
TGCTCAGGCGGGTCAAGGAATGAGCAGTTCTTC
>.|TRBJ2-7|.|TRBV6-5
CASSLPRRGGTYEQYF
TGTGCCAGCAGTTTACCCCGCCGCGGGGGCACCTACGAGCAGTACTTC
>.|TRBJ1-5|TRBD1|TRBV28
CASSLSQGQGGNQPQHF
TGTGCCAGCAGTTTATCCCAAGGACAGGGAGGCAATCAGCCCCAGCATTTT
>few|TRBJ2-1|TRBD2|TRBV28
CASSLRSSGRMVNEQFF
TGTGCCAGCAGTTTAAGGTCTAGCGGGAGAATGGTAAATGAGCAGTTCTTC
>.|TRBJ2-2|.|TRBV5-1
CASSWSGPDTGELFF
TGCGCCAGCAGCTGGAGCGGGCCGGACACCGGGGAGCTGTTTTTT
>.|TRBJ1-2|TRBD1|TRBV28
CASSTRDRAHYGYTF
TGTGCCAGCAGTACCCGGGACAGGGCTCACTATGGCTACACCTTC
>.|TRBJ2-1|.|TRBV9
CASSVNSVTYNEQFF
TGTGCCAGCAGCGTAAATAGCGTAACTTACAATGAGCAGTTCTTC
>.|TRBJ2-1|TRBD2|TRBV29-1
CSVETSGIRNEQFF
TGCAGCGTTGAGACTAGCGGGATAAGGAATGAGCAGTTCTTC
>.|TRBJ2-2|TRBD1|TRBV10-3
CAISPGQGATGELFF
TGTGCCATCAGTCCGGGACAGGGGGCGACCGGGGAGCTGTTTTTT
>.|TRBJ2-3|.|TRBV19
CASSEQASTDTQYF
TGTGCCAGTAGTGAACAGGCTAGCACAGATACGCAGTATTTT
>few|TRBJ2-7|.|TRBV11-1
CASSFGQRRYEQYF
TGTGCCAGCAGCTTTGGACAGAGAAGGTACGAGCAGTACTTC
>many|TRBJ2-7|TRBD1|TRBV5-4
CASSLGQGSYEQYF
TGTGCCAGCAGCTTGGGACAGGGGAGCTACGAGCAGTACTTC
>.|TRBJ2-1|.|TRBV7-9
CASRPPTGTFYNEQFF
TGTGCCAGCAGACCACCGACCGGGACTTTCTACAATGAGCAGTTCTTC
>.|TRBJ2-4|TRBD1|TRBV19
CASSMTGGWNIQYF
TGTGCCAGTAGTATGACAGGGGGCTGGAACATTCAGTACTTC
>.|TRBJ1-1|.|TRBV6-5
CASSLMSGAGTEAFF
TGTGCCAGCAGTTTGATGTCAGGGGCCGGCACTGAAGCTTTCTTT
>.|TRBJ2-2|.|TRBV29-1
CSVARSNTGELFF
TGCAGCGTTGCCAGGTCCAACACCGGGGAGCTGTTTTTT
>once|TRBJ1-1|.|TRBV5-1
CASSFREGSNTEAFF
TGCGCCAGCAGCTTTCGTGAGGGATCGAACACTGAAGCTTTCTTT
>.|TRBJ2-3|TRBD2|TRBV2
CASRRLAGGSIDTQYF
TGTGCCAGCAGAAGACTAGCGGGAGGGAGCATAGATACGCAGTATTTT
>few|TRBJ2-6|.|TRBV6-6
CASSRRGRSSGANVLTF
TGTGCCAGCAGTCGGCGGGGCCGAAGCTCTGGGGCCAACGTCCTGACTTTC
>.|TRBJ2-1|TRBD2|TRBV5-1
CASSLGASGIGSYNEQFF
TGCGCCAGCAGCTTGGGTGCTAGCGGGATCGGCTCCTACAATGAGCAGTTCTTC
>.|TRBJ2-7|.|TRBV10-3
CAIRGRQSSYEQYF
TGTGCCATCAGGGGCCGACAGAGCTCCTACGAGCAGTACTTC
>once|TRBJ2-7|.|TRBV6-1
CASSEQGSTYEQYF
TGTGCCAGCAGTGAACAGGGGTCGACCTACGAGCAGTACTTC
>once|TRBJ1-5|.|TRBV30
CAWSLAGDQPQHF
TGTGCCTGGAGTTTGGCAGGGGATCAGCCCCAGCATTTT
>.|TRBJ2-3|.|TRBV24-1
CATSDVEALGDTQYF
TGTGCCACCAGTGATGTAGAAGCCCTCGGAGATACGCAGTATTTT
>.|TRBJ1-1|TRBD1|TRBV3-1/TRBV3-2
CASSQRQGLAEAFF
TGTGCCAGCAGCCAACGACAGGGATTAGCTGAAGCTTTCTTT
>.|TRBJ2-7|.|TRBV21-1
CASSKEPHAPTYEQYF
TGTGCCAGCAGCAAAGAGCCCCACGCACCTACCTACGAGCAGTACTTC
>few|TRBJ2-5|TRBD2|TRBV3-1/TRBV3-2
CASSLRTSGMETQYF
TGTGCCAGCAGCCTTAGGACTAGCGGGATGGAGACCCAGTACTTC
>.|TRBJ2-7|TRBD1|TRBV18
CASHKTGPWEQYF
TGTGCCAGCCATAAGACAGGGCCGTGGGAGCAGTACTTC
>.|TRBJ2-1|TRBD2|TRBV25-1
CASSDLSGRVDNEQFF
TGTGCCAGCTCCGACCTTAGCGGGAGAGTCGACAATGAGCAGTTCTTC
>.|TRBJ2-7|.|TRBV9
CASSARLETYEQYF
TGTGCCAGCAGCGCTCGACTAGAAACCTACGAGCAGTACTTC
>.|TRBJ2-1|.|TRBV5-4
CAQGSGGGFYNEQFF
TGTGCCCAGGGTAGCGGAGGGGGCTTCTACAATGAGCAGTTCTTC
>.|TRBJ1-5|TRBD1|TRBV28
CASCPGTGINQPQHF
TGTGCCAGCTGTCCCGGGACAGGGATAAATCAGCCCCAGCATTTT
>.|TRBJ2-3|.|TRBV12-5
CASGFGGGTDTQYF
TGTGCTAGTGGTTTTGGCGGGGGCACAGATACGCAGTATTTT
>.|TRBJ2-7|TRBD1|TRBV11-1
CASTIHPGGQYEQYF
TGTGCCAGCACCATTCATCCAGGGGGTCAGTACGAGCAGTACTTC